The next 4 T cell receptor beta chains were all read from a single sample in a study of OX40 agonist ivuxolimab in advanced cancers. Repertoires were generated with immunoSEQ multiplex PCR, while TCRdb's copy carries only in-frame clones and drops some. The sample lists about 26,000 clones, roughly 70% occurring once. This sample comprised CD4+ or CD8+ T cells sorted from blood, obtained in a trial of the OX40 agonist ivuxolimab. The source of these receptors is an adult with an advanced solid tumor such as melanoma, head and neck, liver or kidney cancer.

The V and J genes are TRBV2 and TRBJ2-1; no clear D gene. The V and J ends lost 6 bases and 6 bases respectively, with 15 bases between them. Germline V gives CDR1 SNHLY, CDR2 FYNNEI. This CDR3 comprises 14 residues. The chain's CDR3 is CASRRPAAANEQFF. Written as DNA, the CDR3 is TGTGCCAGCAGGCGTCCCGCGGCTGCCAATGAGCAGTTCTTC.

This clone turned up a few times. The J gene is TRBJ1-1, the V gene TRBV2; D uncertain. Germline V CDR1 and CDR2: SNHLY, FYNNEI. The V gene lost 7 bases and the J gene lost 7 bases, with 13 bases spanning the gap. CDR3 size: 12 residues. CDR3 protein: CASTPANGEAFF. CDR3 nucleotides: TGTGCCAGCACCCCGGCTAACGGTGAAGCTTTCTTT.

J is TRBJ2-2 and V is TRBV7-9; D may be TRBD1 (6 bases). Germline values: CDR1 SEHNR, CDR2 FQNEAQ (reference sequence). This CDR3 spans 19 amino acids. The V end was cut by 6 bases, the J end by 0 bases, with 23 bases between. The CDR3 nucleotides read TGTGCCAGCAGAAAATCCCCCCATGGACAGTCTACGAACACCGGGGAGCTGTTTTTT. This sequence encodes CASRKSPHGQSTNTGELFF. Complete variable domain (other parts from reference TRBV7-9 and TRBJ2-2): DTGVSQNPRHKITKRGQNVTFRCDPISEHNRLYWYRQTLGQGPEFLTYFQNEAQLEKSRLLSDRFSAERPKGSFSTLEIQRTEQGDSAMYLCASRKSPHGQSTNTGELFFGEGSRLTVL.

This chain joins TRBV25-1 and TRBJ1-3; D is possibly TRBD1 (5 bases). The CDR3 has 17 residues. CDR1 and CDR2 (germline): MGHDK, SYGVNS. V was pared by 2 bases and J by 0 bases, with 14 bases between. This CDR3 reads CASSELGTVVSGNTIYF. The CDR3 nucleotides are TGTGCCAGCAGTGAACTCGGGACCGTGGTCTCTGGAAACACCATATATTTT.